The 3 T cell receptor beta chains below all came from one sample that was sequenced in a study of OX40 agonist ivuxolimab in advanced cancers. Repertoires were generated with immunoSEQ multiplex PCR, while TCRdb's copy carries only in-frame clones and drops some. The sample carries around 68,000 clones, about 85% recorded once. This specimen was CD4+ or CD8+ T cells sorted from blood, taken in a trial of the OX40 agonist ivuxolimab. All receptors come from an adult with an advanced solid tumor such as melanoma, head and neck, liver or kidney cancer.

J is TRBJ2-3 and V is TRBV12-5; D uncertain. V was trimmed by 6 bases and J by 2 bases, leaving 9 bases between them. Germline CDR1 and CDR2: LGHNT and FRNRAP. This CDR3 is built from 13 residues. CDR3 nucleotide sequence: TGTGCTAGTGGCCTGGGAAACACAGATACGCAGTATTTT. Protein: CASGLGNTDTQYF.

A single count supports this clone. The J gene is TRBJ2-4, the V gene TRBV27, with D possibly being TRBD1 (8 bases). Germline loops: CDR1 MNHEY, CDR2 SMNVEV (reference sequence). The CDR3 has 16 amino acids. The V end was cut by 6 bases, the J end by 0 bases, with 15 bases between. CDR3 protein: CASSVTGGGAKNIQYF. The CDR3 DNA follows: TGTGCCAGCAGCGTCACAGGGGGGGGAGCCAAAAACATTCAGTACTTC.

The J gene is TRBJ2-1, the V gene TRBV18; no reliable D call. Between the trimmed V and J ends, which lost 2 bases and 5 bases, there was a span of 16 bases. This CDR3 comprises 16 residues. Germline CDR1 and CDR2: KGHSH and LQKENI. CDR3 bases: TGTGCCAGCTCACCAACTTGGGAAGCCGAAAACAATGAGCAGTTCTTC. Translation: CASSPTWEAENNEQFF.